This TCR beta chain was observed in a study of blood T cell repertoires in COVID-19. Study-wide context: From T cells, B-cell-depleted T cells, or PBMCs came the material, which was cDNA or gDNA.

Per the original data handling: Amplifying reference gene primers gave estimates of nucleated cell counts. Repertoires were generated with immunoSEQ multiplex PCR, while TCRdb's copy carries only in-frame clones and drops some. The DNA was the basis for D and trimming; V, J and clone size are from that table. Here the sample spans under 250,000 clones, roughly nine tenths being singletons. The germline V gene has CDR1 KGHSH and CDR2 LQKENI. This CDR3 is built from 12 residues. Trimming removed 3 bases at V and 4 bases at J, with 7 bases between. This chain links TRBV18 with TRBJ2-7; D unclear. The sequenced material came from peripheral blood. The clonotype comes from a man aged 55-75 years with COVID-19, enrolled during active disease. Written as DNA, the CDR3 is TGTGCCAGCTCACCCACCGAGTACGAGCAGTACTTC. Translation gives CASSPTEYEQYF. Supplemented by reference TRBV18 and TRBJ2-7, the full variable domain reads NAGVMQNPRHLVRRRGQEARLRCSPMKGHSHVYWYRQLPEEGLKFMVYLQKENIIDESGMPKERFSAEFPKEGPSILRIQQVVRGDSAAYFCASSPTEYEQYFGPGTRLTVT.